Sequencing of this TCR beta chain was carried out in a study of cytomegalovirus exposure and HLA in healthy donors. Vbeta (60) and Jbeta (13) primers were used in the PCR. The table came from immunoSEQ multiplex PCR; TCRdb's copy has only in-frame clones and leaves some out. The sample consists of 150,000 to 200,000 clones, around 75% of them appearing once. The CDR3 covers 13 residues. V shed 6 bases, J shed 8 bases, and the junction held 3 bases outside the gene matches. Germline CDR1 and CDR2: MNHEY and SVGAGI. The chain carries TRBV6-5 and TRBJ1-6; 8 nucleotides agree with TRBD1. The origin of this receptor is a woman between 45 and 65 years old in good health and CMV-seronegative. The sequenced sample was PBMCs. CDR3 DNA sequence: TGTGCCAGCAGACGACAGGGGTATTCACCCCTCCACTTT. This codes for CASRRQGYSPLHF.